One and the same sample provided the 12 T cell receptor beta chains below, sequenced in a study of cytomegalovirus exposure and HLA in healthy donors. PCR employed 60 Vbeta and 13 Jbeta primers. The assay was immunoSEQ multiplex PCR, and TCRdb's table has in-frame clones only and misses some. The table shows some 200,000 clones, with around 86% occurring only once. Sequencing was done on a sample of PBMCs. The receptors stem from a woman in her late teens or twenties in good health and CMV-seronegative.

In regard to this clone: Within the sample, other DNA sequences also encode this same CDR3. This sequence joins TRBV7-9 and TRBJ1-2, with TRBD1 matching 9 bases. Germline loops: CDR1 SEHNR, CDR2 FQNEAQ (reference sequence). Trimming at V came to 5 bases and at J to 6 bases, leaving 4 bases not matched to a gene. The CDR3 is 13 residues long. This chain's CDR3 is CASSLGQGDGYTF. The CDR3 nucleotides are TGTGCCAGCAGCCTGGGACAGGGCGATGGCTACACCTTC.

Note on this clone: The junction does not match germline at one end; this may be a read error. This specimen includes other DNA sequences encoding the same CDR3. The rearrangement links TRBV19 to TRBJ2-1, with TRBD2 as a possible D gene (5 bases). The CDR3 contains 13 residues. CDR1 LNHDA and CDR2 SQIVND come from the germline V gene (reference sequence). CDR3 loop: CASKIRGANEQFF. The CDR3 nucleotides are TGTGCTAGTAAAATACGGGGTGCCAATGAGCAGTTCTTC.

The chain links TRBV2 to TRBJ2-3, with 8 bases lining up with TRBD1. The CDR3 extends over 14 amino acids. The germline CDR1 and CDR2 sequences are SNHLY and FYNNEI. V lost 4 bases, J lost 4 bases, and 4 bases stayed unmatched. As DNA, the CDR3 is TGTGCCAGCAGTGTAGACAGGGGCGCAGATACGCAGTATTTT. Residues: CASSVDRGADTQYF.

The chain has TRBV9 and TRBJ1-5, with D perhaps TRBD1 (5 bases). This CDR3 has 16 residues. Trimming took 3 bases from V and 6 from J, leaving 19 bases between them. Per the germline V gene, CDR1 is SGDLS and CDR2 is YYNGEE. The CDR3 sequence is CASSEGIGAISQPQHF. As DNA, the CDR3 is TGTGCCAGCAGCGAGGGAATTGGGGCTATAAGTCAGCCCCAGCATTTT. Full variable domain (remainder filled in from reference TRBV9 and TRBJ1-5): DSGVTQTPKHLITATGQRVTLRCSPRSGDLSVYWYQQSLDQGLQFLIQYYNGEERAKGNILERFSAQQFPDLHSELNLSSLELGDSALYFCASSEGIGAISQPQHFGDGTRLSIL.

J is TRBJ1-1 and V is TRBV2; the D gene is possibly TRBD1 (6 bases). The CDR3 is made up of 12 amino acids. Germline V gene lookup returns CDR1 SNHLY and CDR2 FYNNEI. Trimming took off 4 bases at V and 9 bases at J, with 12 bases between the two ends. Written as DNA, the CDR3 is TGTGCCAGCAGTGTGGCAGGGGAGAAAGCTTTCTTT. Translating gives CASSVAGEKAFF.

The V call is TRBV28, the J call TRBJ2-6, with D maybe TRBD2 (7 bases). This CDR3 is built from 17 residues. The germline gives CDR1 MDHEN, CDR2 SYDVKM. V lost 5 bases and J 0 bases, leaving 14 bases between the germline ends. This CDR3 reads CASSPWGGLSGANVLTF. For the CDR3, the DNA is TGTGCCAGCAGTCCCTGGGGGGGCCTCTCTGGGGCCAACGTCCTGACTTTC.

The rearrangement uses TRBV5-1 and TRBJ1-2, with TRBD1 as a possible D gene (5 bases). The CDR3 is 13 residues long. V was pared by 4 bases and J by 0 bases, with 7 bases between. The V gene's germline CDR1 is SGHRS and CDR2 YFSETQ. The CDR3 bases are TGCGCCAGCAGCCAGGGATCTAACTATGGCTACACCTTC. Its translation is CASSQGSNYGYTF.

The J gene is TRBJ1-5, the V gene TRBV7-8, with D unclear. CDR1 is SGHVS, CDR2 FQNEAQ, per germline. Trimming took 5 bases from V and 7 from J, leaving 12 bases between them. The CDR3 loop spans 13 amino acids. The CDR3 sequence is CASSPQVLQPQHF. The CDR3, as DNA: TGTGCCAGCAGCCCCCAGGTCCTACAGCCCCAGCATTTT.

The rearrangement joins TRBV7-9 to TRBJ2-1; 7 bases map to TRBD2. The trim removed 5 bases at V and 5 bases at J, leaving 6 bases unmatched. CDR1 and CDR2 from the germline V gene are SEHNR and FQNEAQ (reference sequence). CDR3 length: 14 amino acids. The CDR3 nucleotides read TGTGCCAGCAGCGCGGGACTAAGGAACAATGAGCAGTTCTTC. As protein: CASSAGLRNNEQFF.

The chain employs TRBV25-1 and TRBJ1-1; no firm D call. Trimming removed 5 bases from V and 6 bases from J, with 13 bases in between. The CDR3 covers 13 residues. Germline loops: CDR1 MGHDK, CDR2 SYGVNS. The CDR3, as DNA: TGTGCCAGCAGTTTTACAGCCACCCCTGAAGCTTTCTTT. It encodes CASSFTATPEAFF.

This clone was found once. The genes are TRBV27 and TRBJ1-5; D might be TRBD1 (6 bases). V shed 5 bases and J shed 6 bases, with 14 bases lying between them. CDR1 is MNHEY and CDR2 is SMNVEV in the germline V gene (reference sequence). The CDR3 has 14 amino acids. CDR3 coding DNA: TGTGCCAGCAGTCCCGACAGGCCCGGTCAGCCCCAGCATTTT. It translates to CASSPDRPGQPQHF.

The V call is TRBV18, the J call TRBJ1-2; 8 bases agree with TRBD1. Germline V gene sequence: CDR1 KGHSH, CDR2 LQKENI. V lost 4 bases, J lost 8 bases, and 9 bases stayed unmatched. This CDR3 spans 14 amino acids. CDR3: CASSLGQGAEGYTF. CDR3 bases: TGTGCCAGCTCACTTGGACAGGGAGCCGAAGGCTACACCTTC.